Sequencing of this T cell receptor (beta chain) was carried out in a study of Graves' ophthalmopathy and Graves' hyperthyroidism. Note on this clonotype: Its antigen is as yet unknown. Given a much more abundant clone one base away, this may be a read error.

Overall study findings and caveats: A classifier, a 13-signature model, separated ophthalmopathy from stable hyperthyroidism with 87.88% sensitivity and approximately 81% specificity.

V dropped 1 base and J dropped 6 bases, with 10 bases sitting between them. CDR3 length: 13 amino acids. From germline, CDR1 is SGHDN and CDR2 FVKESK. Amplified material comprised TCR beta CDR3 regions derived from RNA transcripts. Investigators did first-round RT-PCR with HTBI primers, then second-round multiplex PCR. TCRdb itself ran the multiplex PCR reads through MiXCR, one entry per CDR3 protein. The data hold 900,000 to 1,200,000 distinct CDR3 sequences, with about 36% observed a single time. This TCR was sampled from an adult man with Graves' hyperthyroidism. The chain joins TRBV14 to TRBJ2-7, with D hard to call. The material sequenced was peripheral blood or thyroid tissue (not recorded which). CDR3 nucleotides: TGTGCCAGCAGCCAAGTCACTACCTGCGAGCAGTACTTC. Amino acids: CASSQVTTCEQYF.